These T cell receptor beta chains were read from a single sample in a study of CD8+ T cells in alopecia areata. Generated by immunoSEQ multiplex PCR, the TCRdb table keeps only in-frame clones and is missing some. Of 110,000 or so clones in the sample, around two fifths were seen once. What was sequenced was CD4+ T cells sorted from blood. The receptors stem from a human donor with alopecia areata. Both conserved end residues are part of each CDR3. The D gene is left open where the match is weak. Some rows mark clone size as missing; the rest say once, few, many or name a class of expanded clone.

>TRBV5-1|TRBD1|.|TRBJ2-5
CASSSGQGRETQYF
TGCGCCAGCAGCTCGGGACAGGGGAGAGAGACCCAGTACTTC
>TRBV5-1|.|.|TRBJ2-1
CASSLGSLFLGYNEQFF
TGCGCCAGCAGCCTGGGGTCCCTTTTTCTGGGCTACAATGAGCAGTTCTTC
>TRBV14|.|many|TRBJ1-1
CASSQIQGVTEAFF
TGTGCCAGCAGCCAGATCCAAGGGGTGACTGAAGCTTTCTTT
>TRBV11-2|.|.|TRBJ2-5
CASSLVGGGRTQYF
TGTGCCAGCAGCTTAGTAGGTGGGGGTAGGACCCAGTACTTC
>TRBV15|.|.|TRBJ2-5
CATSMPEGNGYF
TGTGCCACCAGCATGCCGGAGGGGAACGGGTACTTC
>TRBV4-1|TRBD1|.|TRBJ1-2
CASRQTGDYGYTF
TGCGCCAGCAGACAGACAGGGGACTATGGCTACACCTTC
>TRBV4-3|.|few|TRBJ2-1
CASSQDPSYNEQFF
TGCGCCAGCAGCCAAGATCCCTCCTACAATGAGCAGTTCTTC
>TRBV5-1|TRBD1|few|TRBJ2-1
CASSLVRDSYNEQFF
TGCGCCAGCAGCTTGGTACGGGACAGCTACAATGAGCAGTTCTTC
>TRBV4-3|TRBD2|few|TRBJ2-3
CASSQFPGTSGGTDTQYF
TGCGCCAGCAGCCAATTCCCCGGGACTAGCGGGGGCACAGATACGCAGTATTTT
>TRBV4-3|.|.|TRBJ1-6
CASSQARVLKSPLHF
TGCGCCAGCAGCCAGGCACGGGTCCTAAAGTCACCCCTCCACTTT
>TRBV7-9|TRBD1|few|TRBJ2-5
CASAKQGAGETQYF
TGTGCCAGCGCAAAACAGGGGGCTGGGGAGACCCAGTACTTC
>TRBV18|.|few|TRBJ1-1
CASSPDFSGNTEAFF
TGTGCCAGCTCACCAGATTTTTCCGGAAACACTGAAGCTTTCTTT
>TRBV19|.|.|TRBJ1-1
CASTWGEVAFF
TGTGCCAGTACCTGGGGCGAGGTAGCTTTCTTT
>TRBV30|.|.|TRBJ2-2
CAWSFGPVSGELFF
TGTGCCTGGAGTTTCGGGCCCGTGTCCGGGGAGCTGTTTTTT
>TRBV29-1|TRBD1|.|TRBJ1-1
CSVETGGWNTEAFF
TGCAGCGTTGAAACAGGGGGCTGGAACACTGAAGCTTTCTTT
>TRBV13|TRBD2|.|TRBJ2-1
CASSPPGTSGSRNEQFF
TGTGCCAGCAGCCCCCCCGGGACTAGCGGGAGTCGAAATGAGCAGTTCTTC
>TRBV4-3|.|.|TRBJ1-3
CASSQGGRGTSGNTIYF
TGCGCCAGCAGCCAAGGGGGCAGGGGAACCTCTGGAAACACCATATATTTT
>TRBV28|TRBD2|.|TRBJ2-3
CASSGAGDNTDTQYF
TGTGCCAGCAGTGGTGCGGGAGATAACACAGATACGCAGTATTTT
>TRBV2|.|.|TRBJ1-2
CASSEKNYGYTF
TGTGCCAGCAGTGAAAAGAACTATGGCTACACCTTC
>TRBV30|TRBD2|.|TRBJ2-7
CAWSVGGSRSYEQYF
TGTGCCTGGAGTGTGGGGGGGTCCCGCTCCTACGAGCAGTACTTC
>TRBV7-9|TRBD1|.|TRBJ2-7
CASSGTGQAYEQYF
TGTGCCAGCAGCGGCACGGGACAGGCCTACGAGCAGTACTTC
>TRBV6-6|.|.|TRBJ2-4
CASTLSVAKNIQYF
TGTGCCAGCACCCTCAGTGTAGCCAAAAACATTCAGTACTTC
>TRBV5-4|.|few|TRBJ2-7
CASSSVSGYYEQYF
TGTGCCAGCAGCTCGGTTTCAGGGTACTACGAGCAGTACTTC
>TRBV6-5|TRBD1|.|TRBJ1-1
CASRDRGLTEAFF
TGTGCCAGCAGAGACAGGGGGCTCACTGAAGCTTTCTTT
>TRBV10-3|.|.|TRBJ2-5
CAISINGGGRETQYF
TGTGCCATCAGTATCAACGGGGGCGGGAGAGAGACCCAGTACTTC
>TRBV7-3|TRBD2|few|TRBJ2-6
CASSLYTGGPINVLTF
TGTGCCAGCAGCTTATATACGGGAGGGCCTATCAACGTCCTGACTTTC
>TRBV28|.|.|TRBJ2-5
CASSSWDKETQYF
TGTGCCAGCAGTTCCTGGGACAAAGAGACCCAGTACTTC
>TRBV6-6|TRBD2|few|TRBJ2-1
CASSWTSGVNNEQFF
TGTGCCAGCAGTTGGACTAGCGGAGTAAACAATGAGCAGTTCTTC
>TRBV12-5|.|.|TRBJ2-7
CASGPGTGQYF
TGTGCTAGTGGCCCCGGGACTGGGCAGTACTTC
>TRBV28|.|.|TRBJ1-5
CASSPPNRNQPQHF
TGTGCCAGCAGTCCCCCGAATCGCAATCAGCCCCAGCATTTT
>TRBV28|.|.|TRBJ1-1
CASSNRGPTNTEAFF
TGTGCCAGCAGTAATCGAGGGCCGACCAACACTGAAGCTTTCTTT
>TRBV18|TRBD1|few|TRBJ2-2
CASSPDRASPNTGELFF
TGTGCCAGCTCACCGGACAGGGCTTCCCCGAACACCGGGGAGCTGTTTTTT
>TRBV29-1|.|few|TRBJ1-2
CSVGVGQSYGYTF
TGCAGCGTTGGGGTCGGACAGTCCTATGGCTACACCTTC
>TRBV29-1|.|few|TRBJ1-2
CSVEAGARGGYTF
TGCAGCGTTGAAGCAGGGGCGCGGGGTGGCTACACCTTC
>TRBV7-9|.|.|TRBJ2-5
CASTSAEPHF
TGTGCCAGCACCTCGGCTGAGCCGCACTTC
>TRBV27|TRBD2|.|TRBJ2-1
CASSFVRSGRAPDEQFF
TGTGCCAGCAGTTTCGTCCGTAGCGGGAGGGCCCCCGATGAGCAGTTCTTC
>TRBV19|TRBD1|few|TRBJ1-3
CARTGTEIRNTIYF
TGTGCCAGAACCGGGACAGAAATAAGAAACACCATATATTTT
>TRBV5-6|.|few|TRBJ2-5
CASSFKETQYF
TGTGCCAGCAGTTTCAAAGAGACCCAGTACTTC
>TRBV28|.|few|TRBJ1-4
CASSAGVATNEKLFF
TGTGCCAGTTCGGCGGGGGTAGCAACTAATGAAAAACTGTTTTTT
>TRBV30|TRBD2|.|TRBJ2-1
CAWRLAGAHEQFF
TGTGCCTGGAGACTAGCGGGAGCCCATGAGCAGTTCTTC
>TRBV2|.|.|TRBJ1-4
CASSRDRLANEKLFF
TGTGCCAGCAGTAGAGACAGGCTGGCTAATGAAAAACTGTTTTTT
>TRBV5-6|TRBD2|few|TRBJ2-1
CASSLERGVIDNEQFF
TGTGCCAGCAGTCTCGAGCGGGGGGTGATCGACAATGAGCAGTTCTTC
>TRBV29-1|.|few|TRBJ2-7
CSVGVQSYEQYF
TGCAGCGTTGGGGTACAGTCCTACGAGCAGTACTTC
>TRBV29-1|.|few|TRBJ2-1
CSVEAGRGNEQFF
TGCAGCGTTGAAGCAGGTCGGGGGAATGAGCAGTTCTTC